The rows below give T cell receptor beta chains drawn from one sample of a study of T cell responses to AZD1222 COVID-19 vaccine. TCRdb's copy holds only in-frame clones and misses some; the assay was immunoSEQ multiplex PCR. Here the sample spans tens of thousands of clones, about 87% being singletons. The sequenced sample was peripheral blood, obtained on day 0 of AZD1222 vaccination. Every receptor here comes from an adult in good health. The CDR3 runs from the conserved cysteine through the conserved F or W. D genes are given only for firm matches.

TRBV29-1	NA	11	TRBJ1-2	CSASGSAGYTF
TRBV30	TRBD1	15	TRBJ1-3	CAWNSWTGAGNTIYF
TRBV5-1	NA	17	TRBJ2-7	CASSLQESWTASYEQYF
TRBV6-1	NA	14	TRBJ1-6	CASSEARQRSPLHF
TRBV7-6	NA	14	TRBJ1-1	CASSSAGRNTEAFF
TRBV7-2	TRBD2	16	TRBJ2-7	CASSEAASGGAYEQYF
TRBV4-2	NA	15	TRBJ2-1	CASSQSIGSRDTQFF
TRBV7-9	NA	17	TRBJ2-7	CASSLANPGHSSYEQYF
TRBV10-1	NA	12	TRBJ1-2	CASKGANYGYTF
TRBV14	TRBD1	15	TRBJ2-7	CASSPWGQGAYEQYF
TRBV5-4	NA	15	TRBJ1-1	CASSLLREKNTEAFF
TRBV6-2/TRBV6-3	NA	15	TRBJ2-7	CASSYSGGAYYEQYF
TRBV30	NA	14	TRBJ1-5	CAWSVTRMYQPQHF
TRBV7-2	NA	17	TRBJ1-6	CASRSMSGVTYNSPLHF
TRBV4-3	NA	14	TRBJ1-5	CASSRQSWDQPQHF
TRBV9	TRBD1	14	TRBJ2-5	CASSWGTGVETQYF
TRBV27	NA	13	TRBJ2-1	CASSFSVNNEQFF
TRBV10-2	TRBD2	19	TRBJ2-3	CASRPGLAGGGPSTDTQYF
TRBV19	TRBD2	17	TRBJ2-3	CASSNPGLAGASDTQYF
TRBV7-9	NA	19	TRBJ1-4	CASSLSRGTYGLDGGKLFF
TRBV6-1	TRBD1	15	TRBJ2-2	CASSEYRQGSGELFF
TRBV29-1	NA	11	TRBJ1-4	CSVGEREKLFF
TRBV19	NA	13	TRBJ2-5	CATSVLDQETQYF
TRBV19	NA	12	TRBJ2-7	CASEDGAYEQYF
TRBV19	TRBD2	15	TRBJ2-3	CASAGLAGVPDTQYF
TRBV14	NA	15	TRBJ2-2	CASSQETWNTGELFF
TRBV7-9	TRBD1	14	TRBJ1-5	CASSLSTGDQPQHF
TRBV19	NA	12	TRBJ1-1	CASSEAPTEAFF